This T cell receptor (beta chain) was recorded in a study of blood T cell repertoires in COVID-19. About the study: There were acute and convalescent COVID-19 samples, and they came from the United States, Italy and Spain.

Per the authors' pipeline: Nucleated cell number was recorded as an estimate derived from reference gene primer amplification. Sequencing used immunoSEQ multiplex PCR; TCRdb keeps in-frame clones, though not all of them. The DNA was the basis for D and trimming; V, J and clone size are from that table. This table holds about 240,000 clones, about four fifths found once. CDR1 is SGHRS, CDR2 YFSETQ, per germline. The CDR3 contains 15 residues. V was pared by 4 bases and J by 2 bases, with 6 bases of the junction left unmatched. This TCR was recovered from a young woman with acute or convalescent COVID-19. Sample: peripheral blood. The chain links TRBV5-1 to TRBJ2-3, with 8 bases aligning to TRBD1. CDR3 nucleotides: TGCGCCAGCAGCCCGGGACAGGCCCTCACAGATACGCAGTATTTT. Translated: CASSPGQALTDTQYF.